One and the same sample provided the 31 T cell receptor beta chains below, sequenced in a study of a mutant IDH1 vaccine in newly diagnosed glioma. Time point indicated: week 5, during vaccination. Every single dose of the vaccine, 300 ug of mutant IDH1 20-mer peptide, came with topical imiquimod. These receptors have no identified antigens. TCRdb's table, derived via immunoSEQ multiplex PCR, lists solely in-frame clones and lacks some. The sample includes under 95,000 clones, about 91% of them seen just once. The specimen was PBMCs, collected from a glioma patient whose treatment included an IDH1 peptide vaccine. These receptors originate from a woman aged 45-59 years with glioma.

The chain joins TRBV28 to TRBJ2-1; 8 nucleotides match TRBD2. Germline-derived CDR1 and CDR2 are MDHEN and SYDVKM. With 4 bases clipped from V and 7 bases from J, the junction kept 12 bases outside the gene matches. This CDR3 comprises 16 residues. The CDR3 is CASSSEAGAHGNEQFF. Here the CDR3 DNA reads TGTGCCAGCAGTTCTGAAGCGGGAGCGCATGGTAATGAGCAGTTCTTC.

J is TRBJ2-7 and V is TRBV4-1, with TRBD1 matching 8 bases. Germline lookup yields CDR1 MGHRA and CDR2 YSYEKL. This CDR3 has 15 residues. Trimming took 1 base from V and 2 from J; bases not matched to a gene: 4. The CDR3 nucleotides read TGCGCCAGCAGCCAAGTTTCGGGACAGGCCTACGAGCAGTACTTC. Protein product: CASSQVSGQAYEQYF.

This rearrangement joins TRBV5-4 to TRBJ1-6; D ambiguous. Trimming left V 1 base short and J 0 bases short, with 17 bases between. In germline, CDR1 is SGHNT, CDR2 YYREEE (reference sequence). This CDR3 spans 19 amino acids. CDR3 region: CASSLRAGLGSSYNSPLHF. DNA for the CDR3: TGTGCCAGCAGCTTGAGGGCCGGATTGGGTAGCTCCTATAATTCACCCCTCCACTTT.

The gene calls are TRBV5-1 and TRBJ2-5; D not certain. CDR3 length equals 14 residues. V lost 0 bases, J lost 1 base, and 7 bases lay in between. Germline loops: CDR1 SGHRS, CDR2 YFSETQ. The CDR3 sequence: CASSLERGQETQYF. The CDR3 coding sequence is TGCGCCAGCAGCTTGGAAAGAGGCCAAGAGACCCAGTACTTC.

The chain recombines TRBV19 with TRBJ2-7, with TRBD1 as a possible D gene (5 bases). Germline values: CDR1 LNHDA, CDR2 SQIVND (reference sequence). The germline V and J ends were trimmed by 1 base and 2 bases, with 12 bases remaining between them. The CDR3 spans 15 residues. As DNA, the CDR3 is TGTGCCAGTAGTATAGTTGGACAACCCCCCTACGAGCAGTACTTC. Translation: CASSIVGQPPYEQYF.

This sequence joins TRBV5-1 and TRBJ1-1; D gene unclear. Germline CDR1 and CDR2: SGHRS and YFSETQ. The CDR3 contains 13 residues. V lost 5 bases, J lost 5 bases, and 13 bases lay in between. As DNA, the CDR3 is TGCGCCAGCAGACGGGAGAGTGGGACTGAAGCTTTCTTT. Its translation: CASRRESGTEAFF.

The chain has TRBV6-6 and TRBJ2-7, with D perhaps being TRBD1 or TRBD2 (5 bases each). From germline, CDR1 is MNHNY and CDR2 SVGAGI (reference sequence). V lost 2 bases and J lost 2, with 10 bases in between. This CDR3 is built from 14 residues. CDR3 sequence reads: CASSYGTGPYEQYF. The CDR3, as DNA: TGTGCCAGCAGTTACGGGACGGGTCCCTACGAGCAGTACTTC.

The chain carries TRBV19 and TRBJ1-4; no definite D call. The germline V and J ends were trimmed by 6 bases and 4 bases, with 9 bases remaining between them. The length of the CDR3 is 13 residues. Germline V gives CDR1 LNHDA, CDR2 SQIVND (reference sequence). The CDR3 nucleotides read TGTGCCAGTAGAGAACGGGTTAATGAAAAACTGTTTTTT. Amino acid sequence: CASRERVNEKLFF.

The rearrangement links TRBV7-3 to TRBJ1-1; no clear D gene. There are 13 residues in the CDR3. The germline gives CDR1 SGHTA, CDR2 FQGTGA. Trimming took 5 bases from V and 1 from J, leaving 8 bases between them. CDR3 region: CASSQIGNTEAFF. CDR3 in DNA: TGTGCCAGCAGCCAGATTGGGAACACTGAAGCTTTCTTT. The full variable domain, in which reference TRBV7-3 and TRBJ1-1 provide the parts outside the CDR3, is GAGVSQTPSNKVTEKGKYVELRCDPISGHTALYWYRQSLGQGPEFLIYFQGTGAADDSGLPNDRFFAVRPEGSVSTLKIQRTERGDSAVYLCASSQIGNTEAFFGQGTRLTVV.

The chain employs TRBV5-6 and TRBJ1-1; D may be TRBD1 (6 bases). CDR3 size: 13 residues. V lost 0 bases and J lost 5, with 8 bases in between. Germline-derived CDR1 and CDR2 are SGHDT and YYEEEE. The CDR3 region is CASSLERGTEAFF. CDR3 nucleotides: TGTGCCAGCAGCTTGGAAAGGGGGACTGAAGCTTTCTTT.

This clone came up a few times. The gene calls are TRBV2 and TRBJ2-1; D unresolved. CDR3 length equals 14 residues. Trimming cost V 1 base and J 6 bases, with 10 bases left between them. Germline V lookup: CDR1 SNHLY, CDR2 FYNNEI. Here the CDR3 DNA reads TGTGCCAGCAGTGAAGGAGATCACCTCAATGAGCAGTTCTTC. This codes for CASSEGDHLNEQFF.

V and J are TRBV9 and TRBJ2-5, with 8 bases matching TRBD1. Germline V gene lookup returns CDR1 SGDLS and CDR2 YYNGEE. CDR3 length: 15 amino acids. Trimming at V came to 0 bases and at J to 0 bases, leaving 1 base not matched to a gene. The CDR3 here is CASSVEGQDQETQYF. The CDR3 nucleotides are TGTGCCAGCAGCGTAGAGGGACAGGACCAAGAGACCCAGTACTTC.

This rearrangement joins TRBV28 to TRBJ2-5, with D tentatively TRBD1 or TRBD2 (6 bases each). The tail of the sequence fits TRBJ2-7 better, so the J call may be wrong. Germline CDR1 is MDHEN and CDR2 is SYDVKM. CDR3 length equals 12 residues. DNA of the CDR3: TGTGCCAGCAGTTTAAGGGGGGACGAGCAGTACTTC. This gives the protein CASSLRGDEQYF.

The V call is TRBV6-5, the J call TRBJ2-7, with 11 nucleotides matching TRBD1. The CDR3 runs 15 residues. Per the germline V gene, CDR1 is MNHEY and CDR2 is SVGAGI. V was clipped by 0 bases and J by 3 bases; unmatched bases: 1. The CDR3 region has the DNA TGTGCCAGCAGTTACTCTGGGACAGGGGGCTACGAGCAGTACTTC. This translates into CASSYSGTGGYEQYF.

V usage is TRBV6-1 and J usage is TRBJ1-1, with TRBD1 as a possible D gene (6 bases). From germline, CDR1 is MNHNS and CDR2 SASEGT. The length of the CDR3 is 15 residues. V shed 4 bases and J shed 0 bases, with 12 bases lying between them. DNA for the CDR3: TGTGCCAGCAGTGCCGACAGGCGGGTGAACACTGAAGCTTTCTTT. This translates into CASSADRRVNTEAFF.

V gene TRBV2 combines with J gene TRBJ1-3; TRBD1 is a possible D gene (5 bases). V lost 9 bases to trimming and J lost 3 bases, with 12 bases between them. Germline CDR1 and CDR2: SNHLY and FYNNEI. There are 13 residues in the CDR3. This CDR3 reads CASLQDSGNTIYF. DNA for the CDR3: TGTGCCAGTCTCCAAGACAGTGGAAACACCATATATTTT.

The J gene is TRBJ1-1, the V gene TRBV19; D possibly corresponds to TRBD1 (6 bases). CDR1 LNHDA and CDR2 SQIVND come from the germline V gene (reference sequence). This CDR3 spans 15 amino acids. V lost 4 bases, J lost 1 base, and 13 bases lay in between. In DNA form, the CDR3 reads TGTGCCAGTAGTAATCCTCGGGGGGCGAACACTGAAGCTTTCTTT. Its translation is CASSNPRGANTEAFF. The full variable domain, in which reference TRBV19 and TRBJ1-1 provide the parts outside the CDR3, is DGGITQSPKYLFRKEGQNVTLSCEQNLNHDAMYWYRQDPGQGLRLIYYSQIVNDFQKGDIAEGYSVSREKKESFPLTVTSAQKNPTAFYLCASSNPRGANTEAFFGQGTRLTVV.

Only one count was recorded for this clone. The CDR3 spells CASNEGLNTEAFF. DNA for the CDR3: TGTGCCAGCAATGAGGGCCTTAACACTGAAGCTTTCTTT. This chain links TRBV6-6 with TRBJ1-1, with D uncertain. The germline V and J ends were trimmed by 7 bases and 2 bases, with 11 bases remaining between them. Germline loops: CDR1 MNHNY, CDR2 SVGAGI (reference sequence). The CDR3 runs to 13 residues.

This sequence joins TRBV28 and TRBJ2-1; 9 nucleotides line up with TRBD2. This CDR3 has 14 amino acids. Looked up from germline, CDR1 is MDHEN and CDR2 is SYDVKM. V shed 2 bases and J 14 bases; nucleotides not matched to a gene: 10. CDR3: CASSLTGGRAAEFF. DNA for the CDR3: TGTGCCAGCAGTTTAACGGGCGGGAGGGCCGCGGAGTTCTTC.

The rearrangement joins TRBV5-4 to TRBJ1-1, with D perhaps matching TRBD1 (5 bases). CDR1 SGHNT and CDR2 YYREEE come from the germline V gene (reference sequence). With 6 bases removed from V and 6 bases from J, the gap between germline ends came to 15 bases. The CDR3 has 13 residues. The CDR3 region has the DNA TGTGCCAGCACCTCACCTCAGGGCGCTGAAGCTTTCTTT. This codes for CASTSPQGAEAFF.

The J gene is TRBJ2-1, the V gene TRBV7-9; 7 positions match TRBD1. The CDR3 runs to 17 residues. Germline loops: CDR1 SEHNR, CDR2 FQNEAQ (reference sequence). V shed 0 bases, J shed 3 bases, and the junction held 8 bases outside the gene matches. For the CDR3, the DNA is TGTGCCAGCAGCTTAGCGAGACAGGGTTTAGGCTACAATGAGCAGTTCTTC. Translated, it gives CASSLARQGLGYNEQFF.

The J gene is TRBJ2-7, the V gene TRBV11-3, with no clear D. V was pared by 1 base and J by 0 bases, with 7 bases between. The CDR3 runs 14 residues. Germline CDR1 reads SGHNT; CDR2 reads YENEEA. The CDR3 protein is CASSLGPFSYEQYF. The CDR3 DNA reads TGTGCCAGCAGCTTAGGGCCGTTCTCCTACGAGCAGTACTTC. Drawing the rest from reference TRBV11-3 and TRBJ2-7, the complete variable domain is EAGVVQSPRYKIIEKKQPVAFWCNPISGHNTLYWYLQNLGQGPELLIRYENEEAVDDSQLPKDRFSAERLKGVDSTLKIQPAELGDSAVYLCASSLGPFSYEQYFGPGTRLTVT.

The rearrangement links TRBV6-1 to TRBJ2-7; D perhaps matches TRBD2 (5 bases). V shed 7 bases and J shed 4 bases, with 5 bases lying between them. This CDR3 spans 10 amino acids. Germline loops: CDR1 MNHNS, CDR2 SASEGT. The CDR3 nucleotides are TGTGCCAGCACGGGATACGAGCAGTACTTC. Translation gives CASTGYEQYF.

The chain has TRBV5-5 and TRBJ1-2; 9 bases line up with TRBD1. Per germline, CDR1 SGHKS and CDR2 YYEKEE (reference sequence). The CDR3 extends over 15 amino acids. J lost 7 bases, V lost 1 base, and 8 bases had no gene match. In DNA, the CDR3 is TGTGCCAGCAGCTTGAGGGTCAGACAGGGGGTTGGCTACACCTTC. The encoded protein is CASSLRVRQGVGYTF.

V usage is TRBV7-2 and J usage is TRBJ2-7; the match to TRBD1 covers 7 bases. This CDR3 region has 15 residues. Per germline, CDR1 SGHTA and CDR2 FQGNSA. With 1 base clipped from V and 0 bases from J, the junction kept 3 bases outside the gene matches. CDR3 residues: CASSLEDRFSYEQYF. CDR3 DNA: TGTGCCAGCAGCTTAGAGGACAGGTTCTCCTACGAGCAGTACTTC.

V and J are TRBV27 and TRBJ2-5; 7 bases map to TRBD1. Germline trimming cut 1 base from V and 1 base from J; bases unmatched to any gene: 0. Germline CDR1 reads MNHEY; CDR2 reads SMNVEV (reference sequence). This CDR3 spans 14 amino acids. The CDR3 coding sequence is TGTGCCAGCAGTTTATACAGGGGCCAAGAGACCCAGTACTTC. It yields the protein CASSLYRGQETQYF.

The chain employs TRBV27 and TRBJ2-7, with D perhaps TRBD1 (5 bases). This CDR3 comprises 13 residues. Trimming took off 2 bases at V and 1 base at J, with 6 bases between the two ends. Per the germline V gene, CDR1 is MNHEY and CDR2 is SMNVEV (reference sequence). CDR3 DNA sequence: TGTGCCAGCAGTTTAGACAGTTCCTACGAGCAGTACTTC. Protein: CASSLDSSYEQYF.

The gene calls are TRBV2 and TRBJ2-3, with D possibly TRBD2 on 6 matching bases. Per germline, CDR1 SNHLY and CDR2 FYNNEI. CDR3 length: 15 amino acids. The V end was cut by 7 bases, the J end by 4 bases, with 18 bases between. DNA of the CDR3: TGTGCCAGCAAAGCTAGCGTACTTAGCCCAGATACGCAGTATTTT. Translation gives CASKASVLSPDTQYF.

This rearrangement joins TRBV19 to TRBJ1-1; 11 bases map to TRBD1. The CDR3 totals 14 residues. Trimming took 6 bases from V and 4 from J; bases not matched to a gene: 4. CDR1 LNHDA and CDR2 SQIVND come from the germline V gene (reference sequence). The CDR3 sequence is CASSPGTGGTEAFF. The CDR3 DNA reads as TGTGCCAGTAGCCCCGGGACAGGGGGCACTGAAGCTTTCTTT.

J is TRBJ2-1 and V is TRBV27; 8 bases are shared with TRBD1. The CDR3 loop spans 16 amino acids. Germline V gene data show CDR1 as MNHEY and CDR2 as SMNVEV (reference sequence). V shed 7 bases, J shed 0 bases, and the junction held 8 bases outside the gene matches. CDR3 sequence: CASIPRTGSSYNEQFF. The CDR3 nucleotides read TGTGCCAGCATTCCTCGGACAGGGAGCTCCTACAATGAGCAGTTCTTC.

This clone was counted only a few times. This chain uses TRBV14 with TRBJ2-2; D gene uncertain. The CDR3 loop spans 13 amino acids. The germline CDR1 and CDR2 sequences are SGHDN and FVKESK. V lost 3 bases to trimming and J lost 6 bases, with 8 bases between them. This CDR3 is CASSQARAGELFF. The CDR3 DNA is TGTGCCAGCAGCCAGGCAAGGGCCGGGGAGCTGTTTTTT.